A selection of T cell receptor beta chains follows, all from one sample in a study of identifying expanded T cells in peripheral blood. The repertoire was sequenced with immunoSEQ multiplex PCR; TCRdb's copy has only in-frame clones and lacks some. The table lists around 50,000 clones, roughly nine tenths of them singletons. What was sequenced was blood. The source of these receptors is a person aged 18-69 years in good health. Both conserved end residues are part of each CDR3. The D gene is left open where the match is weak.

D gene | CDR3 length | J gene | V gene | CDR3 DNA | CDR3 protein
TRBD1 | 15 | TRBJ1-5 | TRBV19 | TGTGCCAGTAGCCGGGACAGGGGGATAAATCAGCCCCAGCATTTT | CASSRDRGINQPQHF
TRBD1 | 15 | TRBJ2-1 | TRBV2 | TGTGCCAGCAGTCGTGACAGGGGGGGCAACAATGAGCAGTTCTTC | CASSRDRGGNNEQFF
NA | 13 | TRBJ2-4 | TRBV7-8 | TGTGCCAGCAGCTTAGAGGGGTGGAACATTCAGTACTTC | CASSLEGWNIQYF
NA | 12 | TRBJ1-2 | TRBV7-9 | TGTGCCAGCAGCCTGCTTGACTATGGCTACACCTTC | CASSLLDYGYTF
NA | 12 | TRBJ1-1 | TRBV6-6 | TGTGCCAGCAGTTCCGTCGGCACTGAAGCTTTCTTT | CASSSVGTEAFF
TRBD1 | 14 | TRBJ2-1 | TRBV5-4 | TGTGCCAGCAGCTACGAGACAGGGGCCAATGAGCAGTTCTTC | CASSYETGANEQFF
NA | 13 | TRBJ1-1 | TRBV7-3 | TGTGCCAGCAGGTCAAACAGGGACACTGAAGCTTTCTTT | CASRSNRDTEAFF
TRBD1 | 14 | TRBJ2-5 | TRBV7-9 | TGTGCCAGCAGCTTAGGACAGGGGGCAGAGACCCAGTACTTC | CASSLGQGAETQYF
TRBD1 | 14 | TRBJ1-4 | TRBV27 | TGTGCCAGCAGTTTAGGACAGGGGTTCGAAAAACTGTTTTTT | CASSLGQGFEKLFF
NA | 13 | TRBJ1-1 | TRBV30 | TGTGCCTGGAGGATCAGGGTTAACGCTGAGGCTTTCTTT | CAWRIRVNAEAFF
NA | 14 | TRBJ1-2 | TRBV9 | TGTGCCAGCAGCCATACAGGGTTAAGAGATGGCTACACCTTC | CASSHTGLRDGYTF